This T cell receptor (beta chain) emerged from a study of human T cells and chemical hapten exposure. Regarding the study as a whole: The formation of large CDR3 similarity clusters by expanded TCRs significantly exceeded that of controls.

TCRdb itself ran the RACE reads through MiXCR, one entry per CDR3 protein. The sample lists about 82,000 distinct CDR3 sequences, approximately 13% occurring once. Germline V lookup: CDR1 DFQATT, CDR2 SNEGSKA (reference sequence). The CDR3 has 17 residues. The V gene lost 0 bases and the J gene lost 7 bases, with 22 bases spanning the gap. Time point of the sample: patch test 3, about 24 weeks after DPC sensitization. Treatment here: therapeutic diphenylcyclopropenone sensitization with weekly scalp DPC. At every patch-test visit, blood was drawn before the patch test was applied. Unfractionated whole blood was the source of the extracted total RNA. This clonotype was seen at least ten times. What it recognizes is unknown.

J is TRBJ1-5 and V is TRBV20-1, with TRBD1 as a possible D gene (5 bases). The sequence came from a woman aged 45-65 years with alopecia areata. Some clones in this sample may be carry-over from other donors' samples. Sequenced here: whole blood, sampled in connection with sensitization to the hapten diphenylcyclopropenone (DPC). CDR3 sequence: CSARDRGRGGQGQPQHF. In DNA form, the CDR3 reads TGCAGTGCTAGAGATCGAGGCCGGGGAGGGCAGGGCCAGCCCCAGCATTTT.